This T cell receptor beta chain originates from a study of spatial heterogeneity in lung cancer (dated by TCRdb to the late 2010s). Regarding the research as a whole: Beta-chain transcripts were consistently detected in greater numbers than alpha-chain transcripts, which likely reflected higher beta-chain transcript abundance. In tumor regions, TCR transcript counts showed a strong correlation with a T cell transcriptional module score from matched bulk RNA-seq. In the raw uncorrected reads, each unique combination of TCR and UMI appeared more than ten times on average. The study quantitatively compared TCR alpha and beta repertoires across multiple tumor regions, matched nontumor lung and blood in non-small cell lung cancer. Nonsynonymous mutation counts, determined by whole-exome sequencing of tumor tissue, were related to features of the TCR repertoire. At surgery, roughly 220 tumor regions, around 65 matched nontumor lung samples and fewer than 60 PBMC samples were TCR-sequenced for both alpha and beta chains.

The study at large found these results: Confirming at a functional level the hypothesis that regional TCRs recognize regional mutations was considered to require additional single-cell paired TCR alpha and beta sequencing. Estimated TCR-seq coverage of tumor T cells was only around 7% for alpha chains and roughly 13% for beta chains. A correlation was observed between the number of expanded intratumoral alpha and beta TCRs and the tumor nonsynonymous mutation count. Counts of ubiquitous and regional expanded TCRs were found to correlate with counts of ubiquitous and regional nonsynonymous mutations, respectively.

Library preparation was by 5' RACE. For sequencing, a NextSeq 500 was employed. In the TCR library protocol, a unique molecular identifier was attached to each TCR cDNA molecule so that PCR and sequencing errors could be corrected. Per the source publication's procedure: TCR identification, UMI-based error correction and CDR3 extraction were all carried out with Decombinator tools. Expanded TCRs were defined as those above a frequency of 2 per 1,000, corresponding to the top 1% of the tumor frequency distribution. Expanded tumor TCRs were classed as regional if statistically deemed absent (corrected P<0.05) from at least one tumor region, otherwise ubiquitous. Renyi diversity was computed with the R vegan package after each repertoire had been subsampled 100 times to 5,000 TCRs. CDR3 similarity networks were constructed using string-kernel similarity of amino acid triplets, with links drawn between CDR3s whose pairwise similarity was above 0.82. TCRdb reworked the public reads: Q25 trimming with fastp, MiXCR clone assembly, productive beta chains retained. Rows merge per CDR3 protein into single entries with the most common DNA and genes. The V and J calls here are based on TCRdb, not the publication. For this sample the table gives 9,400 or so distinct CDR3 sequences, of which roughly 9.4% were detected only once. 10% to 15% of the sample lies in the top ten.

Read against the paper, the sample's time point label means: sample taken at primary tumor resection. Samples were obtained from approximately 70 patients with early-stage, untreated non-small cell lung cancer from the lung TRACERx cohort. Whole RNA extracted from tumor and nontumor lung tissue, or from cryopreserved PBMC samples, was used for TCR sequencing without cell sorting. A patient was chosen for TCR sequencing only when enough RNA was available from at least two tumor regions. Before selection, tumor and adjacent nontumor lung specimens were reviewed by a lung pathologist. Taken from cysteine to phenylalanine, the CDR3 has 19 residues. This entry keeps only the CDR3 DNA: 57 bases, framed from base 1. Ends trimmed: V by 2 bases, J by 2 bases; bases unmatched to a gene: 10. Sequences MGHRA (CDR1) and YSYEKL (CDR2) are obtained from the germline V gene. This clonotype is assessed as medium-sized (0.01 to 0.1%). The target of this receptor is not known. No clone much larger than this one lies a single base away; base qualities are absent.

The source material was lung tumor tissue, sampled at surgery. This TCR was sampled from a female donor with early-stage non-small cell lung cancer. This chain joins TRBV4-1 to TRBJ2-3; 13 junctional bases match TRBD2. The encoded CDR3 is CASSQTPLGLAGATDTQYF. Here is the DNA: TGCGCCAGCAGCCAAACCCCTTTAGGACTAGCGGGGGCCACAGATACGCAGTATTTT.